Below are 25 T cell receptor beta chains sequenced from a single sample in a study of blood T cells in healthy people across ages. With a J-beta primer mix and a sample-barcoded 5' primer, a second PCR ran about 6 to 11 cycles. Each CDR3 protein gets one entry after TCRdb re-called the 5' RACE reads with MiXCR. The sample has about 1.6 million distinct CDR3 sequences, almost 35% seen once. The sequenced material came from blood. The receptors here all came from a woman between 25 and 40 years old in good health.

This clonotype was recorded at least ten times. V usage is TRBV24-1 and J usage is TRBJ2-3, with D perhaps TRBD1 or TRBD2 (6 bases each). The length of the CDR3 is 13 residues. Trimming removed 7 bases from V and 3 bases from J, with 10 bases in between. CDR1 KGHDR and CDR2 SFDVKD come from the germline V gene. The chain's CDR3 is CATSEGGTDTQYF. The CDR3 nucleotides are TGTGCCACCAGCGAAGGGGGGACAGATACGCAGTATTTT.

The rearrangement joins TRBV2 to TRBJ1-2; TRBD1 is a possible D gene (6 bases). Trimming left V 3 bases short and J 0 bases short, with 8 bases between. The CDR3 is 14 residues long. Germline V CDR1 and CDR2: SNHLY, FYNNEI. The CDR3 DNA is TGTGCCAGCAGTGACAGGGGTACTAACTATGGCTACACCTTC. It is translated as CASSDRGTNYGYTF.

This clonotype was detected only once. This rearrangement joins TRBV29-1 to TRBJ2-3, with 7 bases identical to TRBD1. The V gene end was trimmed by 4 bases and the J gene end by 0 bases; junction bases not matched to a gene: 4. This CDR3 region has 14 residues. The germline V gene encodes CDR1 SQVTM and CDR2 ANQGSEA. The CDR3 DNA follows: TGCAGCGTTGTGGACAGGAGCAGCACAGATACGCAGTATTTT. Translation: CSVVDRSSTDTQYF.

The rearrangement uses TRBV7-3 and TRBJ1-6; D is perhaps TRBD1 (6 bases). Per the germline V gene, CDR1 is SGHTA and CDR2 is FQGTGA. Trimming shortened V by 8 bases and J by 10 bases, and 24 bases separated the two germline ends. This CDR3 comprises 16 residues. CDR3 sequence (DNA): TGTGCCAGCTTCCCACGGGGGCGGCTAGTGGACTCACCCCTCCACTTT. Its translation is CASFPRGRLVDSPLHF. Filled out from reference TRBV7-3 and TRBJ1-6, the complete variable domain reads GAGVSQTPSNKVTEKGKYVELRCDPISGHTALYWYRQSLGQGPEFLIYFQGTGAADDSGLPNDRFFAVRPEGSVSTLKIQRTERGDSAVYLCASFPRGRLVDSPLHFGNGTRLTVT.

This clonotype was observed a few times. This chain joins TRBV29-1 and TRBJ2-6; D not certain. Trimming pared 4 bases from V and 0 bases from J, leaving 13 bases between. Germline values: CDR1 SQVTM, CDR2 ANQGSEA. The CDR3 extends over 16 amino acids. CDR3 sequence: CSVGFRKLSGANVLTF. In nucleotides, the CDR3 is TGCAGCGTTGGATTCAGGAAACTCTCTGGGGCCAACGTCCTGACTTTC.

This clonotype turned up a few times. The rearrangement links TRBV6-1 to TRBJ1-6, with unresolved D. V lost 7 bases and J 8 bases, leaving 12 bases between the germline ends. The germline CDR1 and CDR2 sequences are MNHNS and SASEGT. The CDR3 totals 13 residues. In DNA, the CDR3 is TGTGCCAGCAATGAGATAAGGGATTCACCCCTCCACTTT. Protein product: CASNEIRDSPLHF.

A word on this clonotype: One end of the junction fails to match germline, which may point to a read error. The rearrangement links TRBV4-2 to TRBJ2-7; TRBD2 might be the D (6 bases). Germline-derived CDR1 and CDR2 are LGHNA and YNFKEQ. The CDR3 has 16 amino acids. The CDR3 loop reads CACSQGGTSKFYEQYF. In DNA, the CDR3 is TGTGCCTGCAGCCAGGGCGGGACCTCCAAGTTCTACGAGCAGTACTTC.

The gene calls are TRBV7-9 and TRBJ2-6; 8 bases fit TRBD1. The CDR3 is 20 residues long. Germline assignment: CDR1 SEHNR and CDR2 FQNEAQ (reference sequence). V trimming: 0 bases; J trimming: 2 bases; junction bases outside the gene matches: 12. The CDR3 spells CASSLARFGQGVAGANVLTF. The CDR3 DNA reads as TGTGCCAGCAGCTTAGCGAGATTCGGACAGGGAGTGGCTGGGGCCAACGTCCTGACTTTC.

This clonotype was recorded a few times. The rearrangement uses TRBV20-1 and TRBJ1-2, with D tentatively TRBD1 (6 bases). Germline CDR1 is DFQATT and CDR2 is SNEGSKA (reference sequence). There are 13 residues in the CDR3. V was trimmed by 3 bases and J by 12 bases, leaving 20 bases between them. CDR3: CSARAPGAYVHTF. For the CDR3, the DNA is TGCAGTGCTAGGGCCCCAGGGGCGTATGTCCACACCTTC.

This clonotype was observed at least ten times. The chain has TRBV29-1 and TRBJ2-7; TRBD1 aligns across 10 bases. Germline V CDR1 and CDR2: SQVTM, ANQGSEA. The CDR3 loop spans 12 amino acids. The J segment lost 5 bases and the V segment lost 5 bases, leaving 3 bases of the junction unmatched. This CDR3 is CSVRTGGNEQYF. The CDR3 nucleotides read TGCAGCGTTCGGACAGGGGGAAACGAGCAGTACTTC.

Ten or more counts support this clonotype. The chain joins TRBV20-1 to TRBJ2-7; weak D call: TRBD2 (5 bases). CDR1 DFQATT and CDR2 SNEGSKA come from the germline V gene (reference sequence). This CDR3 contains 15 residues. Trimming stripped 0 bases from V and 0 bases from J, with 12 bases between. This CDR3 reads CSARDFGGSSYEQYF. The CDR3 bases are TGCAGTGCTAGAGATTTTGGAGGCAGCTCCTACGAGCAGTACTTC.

Many counts were recorded for this clonotype. The chain employs TRBV5-1 and TRBJ2-5, with a weak D call TRBD1 (6 bases). This CDR3 comprises 14 residues. V was pared by 4 bases and J by 1 base, with 11 bases between. The germline V gene encodes CDR1 SGHRS and CDR2 YFSETQ. This chain's CDR3 is CASSPGTPQETQYF. The CDR3 DNA reads as TGCGCCAGCAGCCCCGGGACACCCCAAGAGACCCAGTACTTC. Drawing the rest from reference TRBV5-1 and TRBJ2-5, the complete variable domain is KAGVTQTPRYLIKTRGQQVTLSCSPISGHRSVSWYQQTPGQGLQFLFEYFSETQRNKGNFPGRFSGRQFSNSRSEMNVSTLELGDSALYLCASSPGTPQETQYFGPGTRLLVL.

The chain employs TRBV9 and TRBJ1-2, with D perhaps TRBD1 (6 bases). The CDR3 runs 13 residues. The germline V and J ends were trimmed by 3 bases and 6 bases, with 12 bases remaining between them. The germline V gene encodes CDR1 SGDLS and CDR2 YYNGEE. For the CDR3, the DNA is TGTGCCAGCAGCGAGAGGGGGGGTAATGGCTACACCTTC. Protein product: CASSERGGNGYTF.

This rearrangement joins TRBV2 to TRBJ2-1; no clear D. V was trimmed by 8 bases and J by 1 base, leaving 9 bases between them. The germline gives CDR1 SNHLY, CDR2 FYNNEI. The CDR3 covers 13 residues. For the CDR3, the DNA is TGTGCCAGCTACCGGAGATCCTACAATGAGCAGTTCTTC. The encoded protein is CASYRRSYNEQFF. Using reference TRBV2 and TRBJ2-1 for the parts outside the CDR3, the full variable domain is EPEVTQTPSHQVTQMGQEVILRCVPISNHLYFYWYRQILGQKVEFLVSFYNNEISEKSEIFDDQFSVERPDGSNFTLKIRSTKLEDSAMYFCASYRRSYNEQFFGPGTRLTVL.

Only a few counts were recorded for this clonotype. This chain links TRBV2 with TRBJ2-7; the D call may be TRBD1 or TRBD2 (5 bases each). The CDR3 totals 16 residues. Per germline, CDR1 SNHLY and CDR2 FYNNEI. V dropped 5 bases and J dropped 2 bases, with 19 bases sitting between them. CDR3: CASSSYTGDGAYEQYF. The DNA of the CDR3 is TGTGCCAGCAGTAGCTATACCGGGGACGGGGCCTACGAGCAGTACTTC.

Concerning this clonotype: At one of its ends the junction is not consistent with the germline gene, which may arise from a read error. The rearrangement joins TRBV5-6 to TRBJ2-2; D is perhaps TRBD1 or TRBD2 (5 bases each). CDR3 size: 15 residues. Germline values: CDR1 SGHDT, CDR2 YYEEEE. The CDR3 region has the DNA TGTGTCAGCAGCCGCCGTGAGGGGATGTCCGGGGAGCTGTTTTTT. This gives the protein CVSSRREGMSGELFF.

This clonotype was seen a handful of times. The germline gene is not matched at one end of the junction; a read error may be the cause. The chain links TRBV19 to TRBJ1-1; maybe TRBD1 (5 bases). CDR1 LNHDA and CDR2 SQIVND come from the germline V gene (reference sequence). The CDR3 is 16 residues long. This CDR3 reads CTSSISGSGVYTEAFF. The CDR3 region has the DNA TGTACCAGTAGTATCTCGGGTTCGGGGGTCTATACTGAAGCTTTCTTT.

CDR3: CASSVGDVGAVVETQYF. The CDR3, as DNA: TGTGCCAGCAGCGTTGGAGACGTGGGAGCGGTGGTAGAGACCCAGTACTTC. V and J are TRBV9 and TRBJ2-5, with D possibly matching TRBD2 (5 bases). This CDR3 spans 17 amino acids. Germline V CDR1 and CDR2: SGDLS, YYNGEE. Trimming removed 2 bases from V and 4 bases from J, with 21 bases in between.

This clonotype has a handful of counts. The genes are TRBV6-4 and TRBJ2-3; 8 bases line up with TRBD2. The junction had 4 bases not matched to a gene; V was cut back by 3 bases and J by 2 bases. Germline lookup yields CDR1 MRHNA and CDR2 SNTAGT. The CDR3 length is 15 residues. The CDR3 spells CASSEAGGYTDTQYF. The CDR3 DNA is TGTGCCAGCAGTGAGGCGGGAGGATACACAGATACGCAGTATTTT.

This clonotype was counted between two and nine times. V gene TRBV6-1 combines with J gene TRBJ2-1, with 15 positions matching TRBD2. The CDR3 totals 18 residues. V shed 7 bases and J 0 bases; nucleotides not matched to a gene: 7. Germline values: CDR1 MNHNS, CDR2 SASEGT. The CDR3 bases are TGTGCCAGCACCCGAGGACTAGCGGGGGGGAGCTCCTACAATGAGCAGTTCTTC. Its translation: CASTRGLAGGSSYNEQFF.

This clonotype has only a few counts. The genes are TRBV4-1 and TRBJ2-3; 11 nucleotides agree with TRBD2. Germline CDR1 and CDR2: MGHRA and YSYEKL. J gave up 5 bases and V 4 bases, and 8 bases lay outside the gene matches. This CDR3 has 16 residues. CDR3: CASSRLLAGAEDTQYF. As DNA, the CDR3 is TGCGCCAGCAGCCGCCTACTAGCGGGAGCCGAAGATACGCAGTATTTT.

V and J are TRBV28 and TRBJ2-7; possible D gene TRBD1, 5 bases. Germline V CDR1 and CDR2: MDHEN, SYDVKM. This CDR3 spans 14 amino acids. The V end was cut by 2 bases, the J end by 3 bases, with 11 bases between. CDR3 amino acids: CASSLRWGNYEQYF. CDR3 nucleotide sequence: TGTGCCAGCAGTTTAAGATGGGGCAACTACGAGCAGTACTTC.

This clonotype occurred a few times. This chain joins TRBV11-1 and TRBJ2-3; D might be TRBD2 (6 bases). CDR3 size: 16 residues. Germline V CDR1 and CDR2: SGHAT, FQDESV (reference sequence). The V end was cut by 5 bases, the J end by 3 bases, with 18 bases between. CDR3 bases: TGTGCCAGCAGCCCCGGGAGAGGGAGAGAAACAGATACGCAGTATTTT. Residues: CASSPGRGRETDTQYF.

In its sample, this clonotype was seen many times. The chain links TRBV27 to TRBJ2-7; 7 positions match TRBD2. CDR3 size: 15 residues. V lost 3 bases to trimming and J lost 4 bases; unmatched junction nucleotides: 9. Germline V gene sequence: CDR1 MNHEY, CDR2 SMNVEV (reference sequence). The CDR3 here is CASSLIGGRGYEQYF. The CDR3 nucleotides read TGTGCCAGCAGTTTGATTGGCGGGAGAGGATACGAGCAGTACTTC.

V is TRBV20-1 and J is TRBJ2-3; D is unresolved. Germline CDR1 is DFQATT and CDR2 is SNEGSKA (reference sequence). CDR3 size: 12 residues. V lost 5 bases, J lost 3 bases, and 9 bases lay in between. CDR3 nucleotide sequence: TGCAGTGCTTCTCAAGCGACAGATACGCAGTATTTT. Translation gives CSASQATDTQYF.